The clone carrying this T cell receptor beta chain has only a few counts. Its cognate antigen is unknown. The data stem from a study of T cell repertoires in cytomegalovirus infection. Study at large: CMV infection plus the matching HLA type was flagged by public TCR beta signatures.

Each CDR3 protein gets one entry after TCRdb re-called the reads with MiXCR. This sample carries about 180,000 distinct CDR3 sequences, over 13% of them seen once, and the ten largest clones take 20% to 30%. Findings and caveats of the study: Identification of carriers of CMV plus the relevant HLA was achieved through cumulative public TCR beta family frequency. The ex vivo response showed dominance by HLA-C-restricted CMV-specific TCR beta clonotypes.

From germline, CDR1 is SGHTA and CDR2 FQGTGA. This CDR3 region has 13 residues. V gave up 5 bases and J gave up 3 bases, with 10 bases separating them. Sequencing used PBMCs. The TCR sequence derives from a human donor in good health (CMV status not recorded). Some clones in this sample may be carry-over from other donors' samples. V gene TRBV7-3 combines with J gene TRBJ1-1, with D hard to call. The CDR3 DNA reads TGTGCCAGCAGCCGCCAACGGGACACTGAAGCTTTCTTT. This encodes CASSRQRDTEAFF.